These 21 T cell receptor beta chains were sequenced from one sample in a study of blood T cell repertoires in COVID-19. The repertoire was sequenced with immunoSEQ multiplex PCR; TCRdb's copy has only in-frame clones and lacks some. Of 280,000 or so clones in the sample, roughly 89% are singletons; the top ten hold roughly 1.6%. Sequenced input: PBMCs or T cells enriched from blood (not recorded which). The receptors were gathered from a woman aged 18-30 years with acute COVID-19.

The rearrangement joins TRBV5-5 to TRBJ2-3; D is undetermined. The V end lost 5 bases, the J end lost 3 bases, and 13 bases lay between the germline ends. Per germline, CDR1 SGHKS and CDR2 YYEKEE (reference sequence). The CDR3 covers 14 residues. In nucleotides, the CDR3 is TGTGCCAGCAGGTTAGGTTTCGGGACAGATACGCAGTATTTT. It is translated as CASRLGFGTDTQYF.

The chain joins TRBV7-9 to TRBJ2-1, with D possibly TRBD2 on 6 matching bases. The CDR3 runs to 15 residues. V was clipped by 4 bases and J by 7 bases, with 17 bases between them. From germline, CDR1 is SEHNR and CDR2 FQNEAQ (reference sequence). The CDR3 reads CASSSLGLANNEQFF. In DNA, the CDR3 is TGTGCCAGCAGCTCCCTCGGGCTAGCGAATAATGAGCAGTTCTTC.

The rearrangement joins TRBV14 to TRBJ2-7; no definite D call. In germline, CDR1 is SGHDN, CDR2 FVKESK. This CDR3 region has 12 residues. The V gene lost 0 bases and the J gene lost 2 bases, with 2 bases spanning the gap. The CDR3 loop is CASSQDTYEQYF. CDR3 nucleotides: TGTGCCAGCAGCCAAGATACCTACGAGCAGTACTTC. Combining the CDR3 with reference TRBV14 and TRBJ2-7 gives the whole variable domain EAGVTQFPSHSVIEKGQTVTLRCDPISGHDNLYWYRRVMGKEIKFLLHFVKESKQDESGMPNNRFLAERTGGTYSTLKVQPAELEDSGVYFCASSQDTYEQYFGPGTRLTVT.

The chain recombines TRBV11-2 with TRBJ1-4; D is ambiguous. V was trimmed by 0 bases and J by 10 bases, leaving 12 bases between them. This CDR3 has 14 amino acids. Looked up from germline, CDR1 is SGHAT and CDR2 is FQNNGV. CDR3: CASSLDRSAGKLFF. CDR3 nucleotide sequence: TGTGCCAGCAGCTTAGATCGGTCAGCGGGAAAACTGTTTTTT.

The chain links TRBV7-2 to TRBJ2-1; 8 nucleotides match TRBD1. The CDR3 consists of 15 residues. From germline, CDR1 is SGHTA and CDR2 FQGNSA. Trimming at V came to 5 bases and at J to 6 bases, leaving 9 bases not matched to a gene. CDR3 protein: CASSPWGQESNEQFF. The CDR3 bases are TGTGCCAGCAGCCCGTGGGGACAGGAGAGCAATGAGCAGTTCTTC.

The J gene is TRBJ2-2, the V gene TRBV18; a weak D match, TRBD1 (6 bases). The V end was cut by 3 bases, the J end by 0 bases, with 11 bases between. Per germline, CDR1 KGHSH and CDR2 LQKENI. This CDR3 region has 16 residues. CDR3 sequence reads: CASSPSRTANTGELFF. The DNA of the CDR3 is TGTGCCAGCTCACCCTCCCGGACAGCGAACACCGGGGAGCTGTTTTTT. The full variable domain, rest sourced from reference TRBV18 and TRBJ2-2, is NAGVMQNPRHLVRRRGQEARLRCSPMKGHSHVYWYRQLPEEGLKFMVYLQKENIIDESGMPKERFSAEFPKEGPSILRIQQVVRGDSAAYFCASSPSRTANTGELFFGEGSRLTVL.

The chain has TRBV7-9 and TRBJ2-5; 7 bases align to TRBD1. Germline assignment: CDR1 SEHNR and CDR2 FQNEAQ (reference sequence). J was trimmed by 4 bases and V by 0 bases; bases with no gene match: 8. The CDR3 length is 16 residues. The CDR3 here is CASSLATGVHTETQYF. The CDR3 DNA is TGTGCCAGCAGCTTAGCTACAGGGGTACACACAGAGACCCAGTACTTC.

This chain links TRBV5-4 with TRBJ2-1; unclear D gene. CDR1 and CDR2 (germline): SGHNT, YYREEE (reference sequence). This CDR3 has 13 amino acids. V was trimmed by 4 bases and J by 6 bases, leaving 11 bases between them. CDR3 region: CASSPRQSNEQFF. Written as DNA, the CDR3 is TGTGCCAGCAGCCCGAGGCAGTCCAATGAGCAGTTCTTC.

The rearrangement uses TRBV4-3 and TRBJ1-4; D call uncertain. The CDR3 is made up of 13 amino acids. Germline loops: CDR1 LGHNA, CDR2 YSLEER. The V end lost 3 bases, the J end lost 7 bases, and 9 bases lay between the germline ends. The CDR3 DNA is TGCGCCAGCAGCCATGGAACGGGTGAAAAACTGTTTTTT. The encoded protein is CASSHGTGEKLFF.

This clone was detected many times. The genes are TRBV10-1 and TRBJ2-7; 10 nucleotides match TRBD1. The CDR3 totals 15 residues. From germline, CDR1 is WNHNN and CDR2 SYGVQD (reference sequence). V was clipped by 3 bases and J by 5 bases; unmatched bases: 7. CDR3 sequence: CASSDGTGETDEQYF. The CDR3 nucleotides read TGCGCCAGCAGTGACGGGACAGGGGAGACGGACGAGCAGTACTTC.

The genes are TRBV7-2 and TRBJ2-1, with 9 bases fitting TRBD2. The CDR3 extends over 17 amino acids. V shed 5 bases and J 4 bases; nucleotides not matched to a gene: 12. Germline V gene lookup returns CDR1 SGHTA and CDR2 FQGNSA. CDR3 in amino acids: CASSQVIGTSSYNEQFF. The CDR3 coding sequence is TGTGCCAGCAGCCAGGTCATTGGGACTAGCAGTTACAATGAGCAGTTCTTC. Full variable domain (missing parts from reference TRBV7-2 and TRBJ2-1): GAGVSQSPSNKVTEKGKDVELRCDPISGHTALYWYRQSLGQGLEFLIYFQGNSAPDKSGLPSDRFSAERTGGSVSTLTIQRTQQEDSAVYLCASSQVIGTSSYNEQFFGPGTRLTVL.

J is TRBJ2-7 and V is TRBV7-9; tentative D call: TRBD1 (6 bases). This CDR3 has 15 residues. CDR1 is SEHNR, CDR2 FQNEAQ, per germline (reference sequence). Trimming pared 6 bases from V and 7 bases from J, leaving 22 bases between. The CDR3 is CASRQPGQGFGEQYF. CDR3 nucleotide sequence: TGTGCCAGCAGACAGCCGGGACAAGGATTCGGGGAGCAGTACTTC. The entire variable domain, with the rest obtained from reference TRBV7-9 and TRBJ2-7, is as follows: DTGVSQNPRHKITKRGQNVTFRCDPISEHNRLYWYRQTLGQGPEFLTYFQNEAQLEKSRLLSDRFSAERPKGSFSTLEIQRTEQGDSAMYLCASRQPGQGFGEQYFGPGTRLTVT.

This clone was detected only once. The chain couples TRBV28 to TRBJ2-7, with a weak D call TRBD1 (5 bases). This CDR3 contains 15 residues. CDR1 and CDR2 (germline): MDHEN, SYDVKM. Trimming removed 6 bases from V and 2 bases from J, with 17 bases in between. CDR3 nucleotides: TGTGCCAGCAGCCTCGACAGTGAATTAACCTACGAGCAGTACTTC. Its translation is CASSLDSELTYEQYF.

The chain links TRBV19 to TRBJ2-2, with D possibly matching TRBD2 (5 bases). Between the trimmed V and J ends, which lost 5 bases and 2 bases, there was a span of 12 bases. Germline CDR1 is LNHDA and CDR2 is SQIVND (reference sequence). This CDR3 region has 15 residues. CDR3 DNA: TGTGCCAGTAGTCCCGGACTCAAAAACACCGGGGAGCTGTTTTTT. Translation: CASSPGLKNTGELFF.

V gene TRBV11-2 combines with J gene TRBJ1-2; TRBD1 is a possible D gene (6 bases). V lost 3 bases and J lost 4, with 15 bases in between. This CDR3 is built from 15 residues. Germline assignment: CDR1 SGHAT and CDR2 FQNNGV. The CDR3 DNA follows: TGTGCCAGCAGCTTTAACAGGGATCCTTCCTATGGCTACACCTTC. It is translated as CASSFNRDPSYGYTF.

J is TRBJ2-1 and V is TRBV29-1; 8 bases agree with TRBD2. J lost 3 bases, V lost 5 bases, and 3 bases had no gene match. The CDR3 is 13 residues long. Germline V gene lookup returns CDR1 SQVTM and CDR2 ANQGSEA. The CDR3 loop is CSVREGGYNEQFF. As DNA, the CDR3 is TGCAGCGTTCGGGAGGGAGGCTACAATGAGCAGTTCTTC.

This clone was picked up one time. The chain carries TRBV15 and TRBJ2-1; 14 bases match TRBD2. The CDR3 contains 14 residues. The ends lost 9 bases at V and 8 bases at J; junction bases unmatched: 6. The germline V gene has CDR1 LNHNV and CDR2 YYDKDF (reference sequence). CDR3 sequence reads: CATRTSGRSYEQFF. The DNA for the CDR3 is TGTGCCACTAGGACTAGCGGGAGGAGCTATGAGCAGTTCTTC.

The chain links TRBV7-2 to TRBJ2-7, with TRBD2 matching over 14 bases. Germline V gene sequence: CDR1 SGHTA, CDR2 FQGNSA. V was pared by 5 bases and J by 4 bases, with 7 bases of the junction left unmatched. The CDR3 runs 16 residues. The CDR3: CASSTQGLAGAYEQYF. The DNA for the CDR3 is TGTGCCAGCAGCACCCAGGGACTAGCGGGGGCGTACGAGCAGTACTTC.

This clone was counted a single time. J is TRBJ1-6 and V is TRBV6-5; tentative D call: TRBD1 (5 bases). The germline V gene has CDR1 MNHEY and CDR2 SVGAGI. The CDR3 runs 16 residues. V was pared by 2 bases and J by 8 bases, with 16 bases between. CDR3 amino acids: CASSYPPQGRDSPLHF. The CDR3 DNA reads TGTGCCAGCAGTTACCCTCCCCAGGGCCGGGATTCACCCCTCCACTTT.

CDR3 residues: CASSKAGGAGYAPNEKLFF. The CDR3 DNA reads TGTGCCAGCAGCAAAGCCGGGGGAGCAGGGTATGCGCCTAATGAAAAACTGTTTTTT. The chain couples TRBV21-1 to TRBJ1-4. TRBV21-1 is shown as a pseudogene. The CDR3 consists of 19 residues.

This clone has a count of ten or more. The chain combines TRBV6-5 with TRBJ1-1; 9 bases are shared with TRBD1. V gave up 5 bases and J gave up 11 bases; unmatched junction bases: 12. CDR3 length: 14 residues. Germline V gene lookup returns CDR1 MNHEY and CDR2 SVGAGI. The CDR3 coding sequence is TGTGCCAGCAGTCCCCGGGACAGGGCCTCCGGGGCTTTCTTT. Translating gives CASSPRDRASGAFF.